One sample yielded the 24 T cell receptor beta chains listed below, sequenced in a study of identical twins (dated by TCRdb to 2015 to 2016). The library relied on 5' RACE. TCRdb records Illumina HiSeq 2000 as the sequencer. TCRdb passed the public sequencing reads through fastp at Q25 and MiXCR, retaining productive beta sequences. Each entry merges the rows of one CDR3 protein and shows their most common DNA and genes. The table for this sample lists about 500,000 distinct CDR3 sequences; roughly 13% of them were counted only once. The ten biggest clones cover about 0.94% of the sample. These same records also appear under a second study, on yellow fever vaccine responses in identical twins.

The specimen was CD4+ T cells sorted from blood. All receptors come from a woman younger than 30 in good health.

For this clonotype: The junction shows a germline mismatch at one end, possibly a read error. The CDR3 DNA sequence: TGTGCCAGCAGTGGACAGGGAGCCACAGATGCGCAGTATTTT. It yields the protein CASSGQGATDAQYF. This rearrangement joins TRBV6-1 to TRBJ2-3, with 7 bases identical to TRBD1. There are 14 residues in the CDR3. The germline V gene has CDR1 MNHNS and CDR2 SASEGT.

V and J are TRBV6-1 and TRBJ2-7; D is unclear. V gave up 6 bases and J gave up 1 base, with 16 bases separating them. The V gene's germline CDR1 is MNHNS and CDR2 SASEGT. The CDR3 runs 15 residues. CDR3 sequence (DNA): TGTGCCAGCAGCTCTAGGAAGGGCAGGTCCTACGAGCAGTACTTC. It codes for CASSSRKGRSYEQYF.

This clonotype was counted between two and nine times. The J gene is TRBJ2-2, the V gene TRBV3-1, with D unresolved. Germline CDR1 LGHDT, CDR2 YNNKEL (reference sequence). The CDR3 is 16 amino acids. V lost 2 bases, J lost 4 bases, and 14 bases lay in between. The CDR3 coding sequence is TGTGCCAGCAGCCAAAAGGGCCAACACCCCACCGGGGAGCTGTTTTTT. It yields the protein CASSQKGQHPTGELFF. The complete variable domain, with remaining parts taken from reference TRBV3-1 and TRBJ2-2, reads DTAVSQTPKYLVTQMGNDKSIKCEQNLGHDTMYWYKQDSKKFLKIMFSYNNKELIINETVPNRFSPKSPDKAHLNLHINSLELGDSAVYFCASSQKGQHPTGELFFGEGSRLTVL.

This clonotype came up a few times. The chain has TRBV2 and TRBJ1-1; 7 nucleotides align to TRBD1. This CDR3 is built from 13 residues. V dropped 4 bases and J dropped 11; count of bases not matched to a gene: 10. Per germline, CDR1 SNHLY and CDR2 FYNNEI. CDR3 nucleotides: TGTGCCAGCAGTGCAAGACAGGGTGGGCGGGCTTTCTTT. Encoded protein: CASSARQGGRAFF.

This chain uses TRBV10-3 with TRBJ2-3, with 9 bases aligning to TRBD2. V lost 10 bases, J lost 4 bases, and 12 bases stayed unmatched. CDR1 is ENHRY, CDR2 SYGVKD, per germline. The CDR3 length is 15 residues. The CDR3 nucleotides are TGTGCCACCACGATAGCGGGGGAAGGGGCAGATACGCAGTATTTT. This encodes CATTIAGEGADTQYF.

CDR3 nucleotide sequence: TGCAGTGCCCCCCCCGGGGGGCGGGTCTATGGCTACACCTTC. It is translated as CSAPPGGRVYGYTF. The V call is TRBV20-1, the J call TRBJ1-2; D is perhaps TRBD1 (6 bases). V dropped 6 bases and J dropped 4 bases, with 18 bases sitting between them. Germline CDR1 and CDR2: DFQATT and SNEGSKA (reference sequence). The length of the CDR3 is 14 residues.

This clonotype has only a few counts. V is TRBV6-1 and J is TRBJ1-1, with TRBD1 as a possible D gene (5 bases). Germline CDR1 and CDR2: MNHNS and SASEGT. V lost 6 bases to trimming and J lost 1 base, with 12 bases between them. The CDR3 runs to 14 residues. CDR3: CASRAEGRNTEAFF. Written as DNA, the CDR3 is TGTGCCAGCAGGGCAGAGGGACGGAACACTGAAGCTTTCTTT.

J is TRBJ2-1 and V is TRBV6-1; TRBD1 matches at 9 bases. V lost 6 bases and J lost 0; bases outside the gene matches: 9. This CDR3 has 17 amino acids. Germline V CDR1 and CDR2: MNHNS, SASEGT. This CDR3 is CASSERRQGGSYNEQFF. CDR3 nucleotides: TGTGCCAGCAGCGAAAGACGACAGGGGGGCTCCTACAATGAGCAGTTCTTC.

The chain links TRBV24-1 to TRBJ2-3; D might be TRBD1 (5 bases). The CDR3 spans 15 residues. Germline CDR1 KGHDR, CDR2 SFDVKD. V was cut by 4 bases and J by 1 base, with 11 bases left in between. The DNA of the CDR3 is TGTGCCACCAGTGACCAACAGGTAGGCACAGATACGCAGTATTTT. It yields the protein CATSDQQVGTDTQYF.

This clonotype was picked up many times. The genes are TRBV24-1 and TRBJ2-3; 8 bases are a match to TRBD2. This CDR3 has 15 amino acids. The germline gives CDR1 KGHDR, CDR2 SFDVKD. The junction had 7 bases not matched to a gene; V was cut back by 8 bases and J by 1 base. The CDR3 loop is CATKGSGRGTDTQYF. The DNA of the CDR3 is TGTGCCACCAAAGGTTCCGGGAGGGGCACAGATACGCAGTATTTT.

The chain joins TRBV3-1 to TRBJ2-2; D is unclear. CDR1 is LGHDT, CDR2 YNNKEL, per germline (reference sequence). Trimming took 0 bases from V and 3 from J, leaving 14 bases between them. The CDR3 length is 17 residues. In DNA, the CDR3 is TGTGCCAGCAGCCAAGATGGAATCTCACTTGACACCGGGGAGCTGTTTTTT. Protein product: CASSQDGISLDTGELFF.

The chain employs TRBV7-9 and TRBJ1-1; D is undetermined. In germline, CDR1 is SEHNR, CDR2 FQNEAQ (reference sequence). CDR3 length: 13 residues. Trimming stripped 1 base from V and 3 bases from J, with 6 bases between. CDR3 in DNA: TGTGCCAGCAGCTTAGATGGAGACACTGAAGCTTTCTTT. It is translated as CASSLDGDTEAFF.

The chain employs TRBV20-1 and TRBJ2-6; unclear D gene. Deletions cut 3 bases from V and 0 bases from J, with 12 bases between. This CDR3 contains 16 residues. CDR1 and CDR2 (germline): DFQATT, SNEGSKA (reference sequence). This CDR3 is CSARETRLSGANVLTF. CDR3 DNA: TGCAGTGCTAGGGAGACCCGTCTCTCTGGGGCCAACGTCCTGACTTTC.

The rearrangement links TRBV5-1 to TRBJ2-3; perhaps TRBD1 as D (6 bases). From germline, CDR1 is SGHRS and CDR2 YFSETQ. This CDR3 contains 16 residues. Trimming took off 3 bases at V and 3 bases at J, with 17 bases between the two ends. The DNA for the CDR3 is TGCGCCAGCAGCTCCGGGACATTGGGAAGGACAGATACGCAGTATTTT. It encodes CASSSGTLGRTDTQYF.

The CDR3 sequence is CASSRGDGVVEAFF. As DNA, the CDR3 is TGTGCCAGCAGCCGAGGGGATGGTGTGGTCGAAGCTTTCTTT. The chain is built from TRBV7-9 and TRBJ1-1; tentatively, D is TRBD1 (5 bases). The CDR3 has 14 amino acids. Germline V gene sequence: CDR1 SEHNR, CDR2 FQNEAQ (reference sequence). The germline V and J ends were trimmed by 5 bases and 8 bases, with 18 bases remaining between them.

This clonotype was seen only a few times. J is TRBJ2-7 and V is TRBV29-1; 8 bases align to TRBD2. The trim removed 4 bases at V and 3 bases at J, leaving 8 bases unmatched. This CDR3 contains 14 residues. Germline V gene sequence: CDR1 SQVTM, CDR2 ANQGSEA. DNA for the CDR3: TGCAGCGTTGTCAAGCGGGAGAGCTTCTACGAGCAGTACTTC. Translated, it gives CSVVKRESFYEQYF.

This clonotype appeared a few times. CDR3 nucleotide sequence: TGTGCCAGCAGTTACGGAGCAGGGGGCAATCAGCCCCAGCATTTT. Translation gives CASSYGAGGNQPQHF. The chain carries TRBV6-5 and TRBJ1-5; D is perhaps TRBD1 (6 bases). Germline values: CDR1 MNHEY, CDR2 SVGAGI. This CDR3 contains 15 residues. The V and J ends lost 2 bases and 2 bases respectively, with 10 bases between them.

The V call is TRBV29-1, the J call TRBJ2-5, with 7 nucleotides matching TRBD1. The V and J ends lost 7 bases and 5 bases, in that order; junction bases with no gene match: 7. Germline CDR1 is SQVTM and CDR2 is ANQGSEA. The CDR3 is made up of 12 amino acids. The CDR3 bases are TGCAGCGCCAAACAGGGGTCGGAGACCCAGTACTTC. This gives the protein CSAKQGSETQYF.

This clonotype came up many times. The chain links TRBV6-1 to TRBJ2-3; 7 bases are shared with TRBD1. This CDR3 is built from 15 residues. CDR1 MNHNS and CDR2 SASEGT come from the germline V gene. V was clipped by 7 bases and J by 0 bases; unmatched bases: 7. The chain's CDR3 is CASIPDRASTDTQYF. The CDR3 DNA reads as TGTGCCAGCATACCAGACAGGGCGAGCACAGATACGCAGTATTTT.

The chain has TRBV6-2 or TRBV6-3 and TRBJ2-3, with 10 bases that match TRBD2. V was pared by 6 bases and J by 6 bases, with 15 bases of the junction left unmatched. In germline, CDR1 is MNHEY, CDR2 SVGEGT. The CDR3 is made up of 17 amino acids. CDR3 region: CASSRTGSGGAGDTQYF. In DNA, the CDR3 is TGTGCCAGCAGCCGTACAGGGAGCGGGGGGGCCGGCGATACGCAGTATTTT.

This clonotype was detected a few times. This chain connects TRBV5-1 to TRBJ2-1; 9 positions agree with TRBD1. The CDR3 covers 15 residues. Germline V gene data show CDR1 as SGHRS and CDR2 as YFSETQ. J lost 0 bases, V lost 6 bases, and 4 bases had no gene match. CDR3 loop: CASTPGQGSYNEQFF. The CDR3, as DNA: TGCGCCAGCACCCCGGGACAGGGCTCCTACAATGAGCAGTTCTTC.

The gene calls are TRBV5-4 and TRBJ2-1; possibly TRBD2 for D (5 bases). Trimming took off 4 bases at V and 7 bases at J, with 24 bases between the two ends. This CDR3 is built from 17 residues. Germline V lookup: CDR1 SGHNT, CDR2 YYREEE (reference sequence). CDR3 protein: CASSPTPSEGRSNEQFF. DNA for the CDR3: TGTGCCAGCAGCCCCACTCCCTCCGAGGGCCGGAGTAATGAGCAGTTCTTC.

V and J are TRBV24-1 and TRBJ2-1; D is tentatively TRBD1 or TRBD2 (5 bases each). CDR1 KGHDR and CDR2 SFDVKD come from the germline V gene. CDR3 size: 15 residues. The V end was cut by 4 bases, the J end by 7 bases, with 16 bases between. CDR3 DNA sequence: TGTGCCACCAGTGAGCCGGGGCCCGGATCGAATGAGCAGTTCTTC. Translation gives CATSEPGPGSNEQFF.

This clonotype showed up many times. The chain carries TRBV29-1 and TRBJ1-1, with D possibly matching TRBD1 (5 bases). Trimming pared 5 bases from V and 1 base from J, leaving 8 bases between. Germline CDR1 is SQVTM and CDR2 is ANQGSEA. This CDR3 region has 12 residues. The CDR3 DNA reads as TGCAGCGTTTCAAGGGGGAACACTGAAGCTTTCTTT. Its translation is CSVSRGNTEAFF.